This TCR beta chain was documented in a study of control samples from healthy donors and cancer patients. The table came from immunoSEQ multiplex PCR; TCRdb's copy has only in-frame clones and leaves some out. Here the sample spans some 82,000 clones, around 87% being singletons. Losses at the gene ends were 1 base for V and 2 bases for J; bases not matched to a gene: 4. From germline, CDR1 is LGHNA and CDR2 YSLEER. The CDR3 is made up of 15 amino acids. Material: blood. This chain links TRBV4-3 with TRBJ1-1, with 7 bases matching TRBD1. The TCR comes from a man aged 50 or older in good health. The CDR3 coding sequence is TGCGCCAGCAGCCAAGCCAGGACAGGCAACACTGAAGCTTTCTTT. As protein: CASSQARTGNTEAFF.